Given below is one T cell receptor beta chain in context. No antigen is known for it. The data originate from a study of blood T cells in healthy people across ages. Whole-study results and caveats: Underestimates were what the diversity estimates from one million T cells were considered to be.

A J-beta primer mix and a sample-barcoded 5' primer were used in a second PCR of about 7 to 12 cycles. TCRdb independently ran MiXCR on the 5' RACE reads; one entry per CDR3 protein. This table has about 700,000 distinct CDR3 sequences, about 34% appearing once. This CDR3 spans 17 amino acids. Germline CDR1 reads SGHTA; CDR2 reads FQGNSA. The trim removed 5 bases at V and 0 bases at J, leaving 12 bases unmatched. Russia was home to the donors, healthy Caucasian individuals aged roughly 6 to 90. Sequencing used blood. The V gene is TRBV7-2, the J gene TRBJ1-1; TRBD1 matches at 7 bases. This TCR was sampled from a woman older than 75 in good health. The CDR3 DNA follows: TGTGCCAGCAGCCTCCGACAGGGACAGAGATTGAACACTGAAGCTTTCTTT. Translated, it gives CASSLRQGQRLNTEAFF.